This record looks at one TCR beta chain sequence and its context. Germline V lookup: CDR1 LNHDA, CDR2 SQIVND (reference sequence). The length of the CDR3 is 13 residues. V lost 5 bases, J lost 4 bases, and 11 bases lay in between. This table comes from immunoSEQ multiplex PCR, and its TCRdb copy is limited to in-frame clones, with some not included. The sample has some 80,000 clones, over 80% seen once. The data were obtained in a study of blood T cell repertoires in COVID-19. Looking at the study overall: Samples representing acute and convalescent COVID-19 were sourced from the United States, Italy and Spain.

The J gene is TRBJ1-1, the V gene TRBV19; possible D gene TRBD1, 5 bases. The sample was peripheral blood. The receptor's source is a man older than 75 with active or convalescent COVID-19. CDR3 DNA sequence: TGTGCCAGTAGTCCTTGGAGGGGCACTGAAGCTTTCTTT. Translated: CASSPWRGTEAFF.